Listed below are T cell receptor beta chains from one sample, sequenced in a study of cytomegalovirus exposure and HLA in healthy donors. Here immunoSEQ multiplex PCR was the method, and the copy in TCRdb shows in-frame clones only, minus some. Recorded for this sample: around 150,000 clones. Material for sequencing was PBMCs. These receptors were obtained from a woman aged 55-75 years in good health and CMV-seronegative. The CDR3 runs from the conserved cysteine through the conserved F or W. The order of the fields is D gene, J gene, V gene, CDR3 DNA, CDR3 protein. The D gene is left open where the match is weak.

TRBD1	TRBJ1-1	TRBV5-1	TGCGCCAGCAGCTTGGGGGACAGCTATGAAGCTTTCTTT	CASSLGDSYEAFF
TRBD1	TRBJ1-1	TRBV4-1	TGCGCCAGCAGTCGACAGGGACGCACTGAAGCTTTCTTT	CASSRQGRTEAFF
.	TRBJ2-7	TRBV9	TGTGCCAGCAGCCCTGGTCAGGGGTACGAGCAGTACTTC	CASSPGQGYEQYF
TRBD2	TRBJ2-7	TRBV2	TGTGCCAGCAGTGAAGCGATTCTAGCGGGCGACTACGAGCAGTACTTC	CASSEAILAGDYEQYF
TRBD1	TRBJ2-7	TRBV7-9	TGTGCCAGCAGCGAGGGACAGGGACTTGTCTACGAGCAGTACTTC	CASSEGQGLVYEQYF
.	TRBJ2-7	TRBV7-6	TGTGCCAGCAGCTTATACGGACACAGCTACGAGCAGTACTTC	CASSLYGHSYEQYF
TRBD1	TRBJ1-6	TRBV6-4	TGTGCCAGCAGTGGGGGGACAGATAATTCACCCCTCCACTTT	CASSGGTDNSPLHF
.	TRBJ1-2	TRBV2	TGTGCCAGCACCTCGACAGCAGCAACGTCTTGTTTC	CASTSTAATSCF
TRBD2	TRBJ2-7	TRBV4-3	TGCGCCAGCAGCCAACTACTAGCGGGGGGGCCACTCCACGAGCAGTACTTC	CASSQLLAGGPLHEQYF
.	TRBJ1-1	TRBV4-1	TGCGCCAGCAGCCAAGAGGTGACAGTGAAGGTCACTGAAGTTTTCTTT	CASSQEVTVKVTEVFF
.	TRBJ1-4	TRBV7-9	TGTGCCAGCAGGGAACCCAGGGGATACGGAAAACTGTTTTTT	CASREPRGYGKLFF
.	TRBJ1-4	TRBV2	TGTGCCAGCAGTGCAGGAGGGCAACCTGGTGAAAAACTGTTTTTT	CASSAGGQPGEKLFF
TRBD1	TRBJ1-6	TRBV7-3	TGTGCCAGCAGCTTGACAGGGTCCTCACCCCTCCACTTT	CASSLTGSSPLHF
.	TRBJ1-6	TRBV29-1	TGCAGGGAGGGGTCAAATTCACCCCTCCACTTT	CREGSNSPLHF
.	TRBJ2-1	TRBV11-2	TGTGCCAGCAGCCGAGGTCCCGCCATCCACAACGGGGGAGAGCAGTTCTTC	CASSRGPAIHNGGEQFF
.	TRBJ2-6	TRBV18	TGTGCCAGCTCACCACCGAACAGGGCGGCTGGGGCCAACGTCCTGACTTTC	CASSPPNRAAGANVLTF
TRBD1	TRBJ2-2	TRBV7-3	TGTGCCAGCAGCTCACGGACAGGGGGAACCGGGGAGCTGTTTTTT	CASSSRTGGTGELFF
.	TRBJ2-7	TRBV5-1	TGCGCCAGCAGCCGAACAAGCGGGTTCTCCTACGAGCAGTACTTC	CASSRTSGFSYEQYF
TRBD2	TRBJ2-1	TRBV7-3	TGTGCCAGCAGCTTAACCCTAGCGGGAGAGGCGTTCTTC	CASSLTLAGEAFF
.	TRBJ2-5	TRBV12-5	TGTGCTAGTGGTGGCGGGGCAGGGGGTTACGAGACCCAGTACTTC	CASGGGAGGYETQYF
TRBD2	TRBJ2-1	TRBV25-1	TGTGCCAGCAGTGAAGGGAGCGGGGGGCCCAATGAGCAGTTCTTC	CASSEGSGGPNEQFF
.	TRBJ2-1	TRBV10-3	TGTGCCAGCCGGGGAAATGAGCAGTTCTTC	CASRGNEQFF
.	TRBJ1-1	TRBV18	TGTGCCAGCTCACCCGGACAGAACACTGAAGCTTTCTTT	CASSPGQNTEAFF
.	TRBJ2-7	TRBV9	TGTGCCAGCAGCGTAGGGGCATCGGCCTACGAGCAGTACTTC	CASSVGASAYEQYF
.	TRBJ1-5	TRBV2	TGTGCCAGCAAAAGGGATTTAGGGGGCAATCAGCCCCAGCATTTT	CASKRDLGGNQPQHF
TRBD2	TRBJ2-7	TRBV27	TGTGCCAGCAGTTACGGGAGGCCCCCCTACGAGCAGTACTTC	CASSYGRPPYEQYF
TRBD1	TRBJ1-1	TRBV19	TGTGCCAGTAGGGACGAAACAGGGGATCTCTTT	CASRDETGDLF
TRBD1	TRBJ1-3	TRBV7-2	TGTGCCAGCAGCTTAGCCGTGACAGGGCTCGTGGGCGGAAACACCATATATTTT	CASSLAVTGLVGGNTIYF
TRBD1	TRBJ1-2	TRBV28	TGTGCCAGCAGTTTCTCCGGACAGGGGAGCTATGGCTACACCTTC	CASSFSGQGSYGYTF
.	TRBJ2-2	TRBV5-1	TGCGCCAGCAGCTTGCAGGTCACCGGGGAGCTGTTTTTT	CASSLQVTGELFF
.	TRBJ2-1	TRBV27	TGTGCCAGCAGTTCCCTAGACAGGAGCTACAATGAGCAGTTCTTC	CASSSLDRSYNEQFF
TRBD1	TRBJ1-2	TRBV10-3	TGTGCCATCAGTGAGAGGACAGGACAGGGCTACACCTTC	CAISERTGQGYTF
.	TRBJ1-2	TRBV15	TGTGCCACCAGCAGAGATCGGGAGGCCCCCTATGGCTACACCTTC	CATSRDREAPYGYTF
.	TRBJ2-7	TRBV4-1	TGCGCCAGCAGCCAAGGACTGGCGACCTACGAGCAGTACTTC	CASSQGLATYEQYF
.	TRBJ1-5	TRBV6-1	TGTGCCAGCATGAGACAGATTAGCAATCAGCCCCAGCATTTT	CASMRQISNQPQHF
TRBD1	TRBJ2-7	TRBV7-9	TGTGCCAGCAGCCCTCGACAGGGATTCTACGAGCAGTACTTC	CASSPRQGFYEQYF
.	TRBJ2-7	TRBV10-3	TGTGCCATCAGTGAGGAGTCGGGACTCTCCTACGAGCAGTACTTC	CAISEESGLSYEQYF
.	TRBJ2-7	TRBV4-3	TGCGCCAGCAGCGACCAACAGGGAATGAGGGCTACGGGTGAGCAGTACTTC	CASSDQQGMRATGEQYF
TRBD1	TRBJ1-1	TRBV11-2	TGTGCCAGCAGCCGAGGACAGGGGGCCAGGCAAGCTTTCTTT	CASSRGQGARQAFF
.	TRBJ1-1	TRBV5-1	TGCGCCAGCAGCTTCGTCAGGCTGAACACTGAAGCTTTCTTT	CASSFVRLNTEAFF
TRBD1	TRBJ1-1	TRBV6-6	TGTGCCAGCAGTCAGCAGGGGGCAATCACTGAAGCTTTCTTT	CASSQQGAITEAFF
.	TRBJ1-2	TRBV15	TGTGCCACCAGCAGAGAGTGGGGGACAACCGGCCTGGGTGGCTACACCTTC	CATSREWGTTGLGGYTF
TRBD1	TRBJ1-1	TRBV6-1	TGTGCCAGCAGTGAAGGGACAGGGGCATACTACACTGAAGCTTTCTTT	CASSEGTGAYYTEAFF
.	TRBJ2-7	TRBV5-6	TGTGCCAGCAGCTTCGACACCTACGAGCAGTACTTC	CASSFDTYEQYF
.	TRBJ1-5	TRBV18	TGTGCCAGCTCACGGGCCGTAGATCAGCCCCAGCATTTT	CASSRAVDQPQHF
.	TRBJ1-1	TRBV4-1	TGCGCCAGCAGCCCTCTCGCTACCCAGGGCACTGAAGCTTTCTTT	CASSPLATQGTEAFF